This is a list of T cell receptor beta chains from one sample in a study of chemoradiotherapy in HPV16-positive cancers. Repertoires were generated with immunoSEQ multiplex PCR, while TCRdb's copy carries only in-frame clones and drops some. The sample includes 9,500 to 13,000 clones, roughly nine tenths of them seen just once. The material was blood, obtained from a patient who underwent chemoradiotherapy. These receptors were collected from a human donor with HPV-associated anogenital cancer. CDR3s include the opening cysteine and the closing phenylalanine or tryptophan. D genes are given only for firm matches. Expanded clones are given a class, and other clones once, few, many or no size at all.

j_gene | d_gene | abundance | v_gene | CDR3nt | CDR3aa
TRBJ2-3 | TRBD2 | . | TRBV5-6 | TGTGCCAGCAGCTTGGCCATGACTAGCGGGGCTTCAGATACGCAGTATTTT | CASSLAMTSGASDTQYF
TRBJ2-7 | TRBD1 | . | TRBV4-2 | TGTGCCAGCACTCCCGGGACAGCCTCCTACGAGCAGTACTTC | CASTPGTASYEQYF
TRBJ2-3 | . | . | TRBV5-1 | TGCGCCAGCAGCTCCTATATTTCCGGCACAGATACGCAGTATTTT | CASSSYISGTDTQYF
TRBJ2-5 | TRBD1 | . | TRBV11-3 | TGTGCCAGCAGCCCCAGGACAGGGGGCCAGACACAAGAGACCCAGTACTTC | CASSPRTGGQTQETQYF
TRBJ1-2 | TRBD1 | . | TRBV18 | TGTGCCAGCTCACCGCCGGGACAGTATCGTGGCTACACCTTC | CASSPPGQYRGYTF
TRBJ1-2 | . | . | TRBV15 | . | CATSFGTGAHTF
TRBJ2-5 | TRBD2 | . | TRBV9 | TGTGCCAGCAGCCCTAATCCGACCTTTGGCGGGGGGTCTGAGACCCAGTACTTC | CASSPNPTFGGGSETQYF
TRBJ2-7 | . | . | TRBV7-9 | TGTGCCAGCAGCCCAATTATGGGTACAGTCACCTACGAGCAGTACTTC | CASSPIMGTVTYEQYF
TRBJ1-2 | . | once | TRBV4-3 | TGCGCCAGCAGCCAAGGGGAGGCGGGGGGCCTCTTCTATGGCTACACCTTC | CASSQGEAGGLFYGYTF
TRBJ2-3 | . | . | TRBV7-3 | TGTGCCAGCAGCTTTGGGGGAATCGCAGATACGCAGTATTTT | CASSFGGIADTQYF
TRBJ2-3 | . | . | TRBV6-5 | TGTGCCAGCAGTTACGGAACAGATACGCAGTATTTT | CASSYGTDTQYF
TRBJ2-1 | . | . | TRBV7-7 | TGTGCTAGCAGCCCCGGTACAGGGAGAAATGAGCAGTTCTTC | CASSPGTGRNEQFF
TRBJ2-3 | TRBD2 | . | TRBV5-6 | TGTGCCAGCAGCTTGGGGACTAGCGGCCTCGCTGGTACGCAGTATTTT | CASSLGTSGLAGTQYF
TRBJ2-2 | TRBD1 | . | TRBV19 | TGTGCCAGTAGTTACAGGTCAGGGGGAACTACCGGGGAGCTGTTTTTT | CASSYRSGGTTGELFF
TRBJ1-1 | TRBD1 | . | TRBV6-6 | TGTGCCAGCAGTTACGGCAGGGGGGCACAGACTGAAGCTTTCTTT | CASSYGRGAQTEAFF
TRBJ2-1 | . | . | TRBV6-5 | TGTGCCAGCACCTTCTGGGCAGGGAACAATGAGCAGTTCTTC | CASTFWAGNNEQFF
TRBJ1-5 | . | once | TRBV2 | TGTGCCAGCAATCAAATAGGGGGCAATCAGCCCCAGCATTTT | CASNQIGGNQPQHF
TRBJ2-7 | TRBD1 | . | TRBV29-1 | TGCAGCGTTGAGGGACAGGGGGCGGGTGAGCAGTACTTC | CSVEGQGAGEQYF
TRBJ1-6 | . | . | TRBV7-9 | TGTGCCAGCAGCTTAGGGTTCCCGGGAGGAAATTCACCCCTCCACTTT | CASSLGFPGGNSPLHF
TRBJ1-4 | TRBD1 | . | TRBV6-1 | TGTGCCAGCAGTGCCATACAGGGGGGAGAAAAACTGTTTTTT | CASSAIQGGEKLFF
TRBJ2-1 | . | once | TRBV29-1 | TGCAGCGCTGTGCTGCCCCCTGGGTACGAGCAGTTCTTC | CSAVLPPGYEQFF
TRBJ1-1 | TRBD1 | . | TRBV10-3 | TGTGCCATCAGTGGGACAGGGGGAGGTTCGGGCACTGAAGCTTTCTTT | CAISGTGGGSGTEAFF
TRBJ1-3 | . | . | TRBV18 | TGTGCCAGCTCACCCCCAGGAGGGTCTGGAAACACCATATATTTT | CASSPPGGSGNTIYF
TRBJ1-2 | . | . | TRBV5-6 | TGTGCCAGCAGCCAGGTTCACAAGAACTATGGCTACACCTTC | CASSQVHKNYGYTF
TRBJ2-7 | TRBD1 | . | TRBV28 | TGTGCCAGCAGTTTCCCCGAACAGCGCCGGGACAGGAACTCCTACGAGCAGTACTTC | CASSFPEQRRDRNSYEQYF
TRBJ2-3 | . | . | TRBV18 | TGTGCCAGCTCCCCTCAGGGTAGCGGAGCCCGCGATACGCAGTATTTT | CASSPQGSGARDTQYF
TRBJ1-2 | . | . | TRBV2 | TGTGCCAGCAGTACCCTACAGGGAAACTATGGCTACACCTTC | CASSTLQGNYGYTF
TRBJ2-2 | TRBD1 | . | TRBV15 | TGTGCCACCAGCAGAAACCCGACAGGGGCGAACACCGGGGAGCTGTTTTTT | CATSRNPTGANTGELFF
TRBJ2-5 | . | . | TRBV19 | TGTGCCAGTAGTCCAAGGACGGTCCAAGAGACCCAGTACTTC | CASSPRTVQETQYF
TRBJ2-3 | TRBD2 | . | TRBV19 | TGTGCCAGTAGTTCGGAGCGGGGGGTGGAAACAGATACGCAGTATTTT | CASSSERGVETDTQYF
TRBJ1-2 | . | . | TRBV19 | TGTGCCAGCCAACTCCGGGTTGGCAGTCTCTATGGCTACACCTTC | CASQLRVGSLYGYTF
TRBJ1-3 | TRBD1 | . | TRBV30 | TGTGCCTGCCGCCCCAGGGGGTGCCTCTCTGGAAACACCATATATTTT | CACRPRGCLSGNTIYF
TRBJ1-5 | TRBD1 | . | TRBV12-5 | TGTGCTAGTGGTTTGGTACCTTGGACAGGGGATCGGCCTTATAATCAGCCCCAGCATTTT | CASGLVPWTGDRPYNQPQHF
TRBJ2-5 | . | . | TRBV2 | TGTGCCATACACAGGGTCGGGCGAGAGCAGTACTTC | CAIHRVGREQYF
TRBJ2-1 | . | . | TRBV6-4 | TGTGCCAGCAGTGAGGGACGAGACAATGAGCAGTTCTTC | CASSEGRDNEQFF
TRBJ2-1 | . | . | TRBV6-5 | TGTGCCAGCAGTTACTCGTTCCTAGCTATAGGATATGAGCAGTTCTTC | CASSYSFLAIGYEQFF
TRBJ1-1 | TRBD1 | . | TRBV27 | TGTGCCAGCAGCGGGACAGGGCTAAGGACTGAAGCTTTCTTT | CASSGTGLRTEAFF